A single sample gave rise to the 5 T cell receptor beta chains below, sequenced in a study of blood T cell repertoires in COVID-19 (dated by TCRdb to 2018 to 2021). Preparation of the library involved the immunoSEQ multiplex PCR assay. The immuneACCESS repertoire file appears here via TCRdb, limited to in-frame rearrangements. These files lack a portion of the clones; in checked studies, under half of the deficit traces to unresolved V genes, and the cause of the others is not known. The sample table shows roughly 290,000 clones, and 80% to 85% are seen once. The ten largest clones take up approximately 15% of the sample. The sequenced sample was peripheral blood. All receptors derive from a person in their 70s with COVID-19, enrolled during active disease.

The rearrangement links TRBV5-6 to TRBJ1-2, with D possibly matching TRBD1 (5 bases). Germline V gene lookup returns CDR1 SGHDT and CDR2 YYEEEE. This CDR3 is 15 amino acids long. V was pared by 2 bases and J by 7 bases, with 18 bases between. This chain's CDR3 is CASSFEFGAAAGYTF. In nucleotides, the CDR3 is TGTGCCAGCAGCTTCGAGTTTGGGGCCGCCGCTGGCTACACCTTC.

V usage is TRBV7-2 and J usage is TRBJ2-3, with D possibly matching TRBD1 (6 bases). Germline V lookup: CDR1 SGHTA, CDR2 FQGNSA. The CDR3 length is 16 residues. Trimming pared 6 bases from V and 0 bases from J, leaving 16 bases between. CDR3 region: CASSQRGSGSTDTQYF. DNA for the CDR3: TGTGCCAGCAGTCAAAGGGGGAGCGGAAGCACAGATACGCAGTATTTT.

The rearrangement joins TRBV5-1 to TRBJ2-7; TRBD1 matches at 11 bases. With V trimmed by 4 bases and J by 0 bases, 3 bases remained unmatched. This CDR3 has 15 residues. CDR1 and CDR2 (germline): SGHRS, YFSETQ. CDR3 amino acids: CASSAGTGGSYEQYF. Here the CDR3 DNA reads TGCGCCAGCAGCGCTGGGACAGGGGGCTCCTACGAGCAGTACTTC.

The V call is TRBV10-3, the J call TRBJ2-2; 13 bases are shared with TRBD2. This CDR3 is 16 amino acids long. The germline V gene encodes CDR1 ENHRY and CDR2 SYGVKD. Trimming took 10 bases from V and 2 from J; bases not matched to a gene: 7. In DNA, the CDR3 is TGTGCCACCTCGACTAGCGGGGGGATTAACACCGGGGAGCTGTTTTTT. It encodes CATSTSGGINTGELFF.

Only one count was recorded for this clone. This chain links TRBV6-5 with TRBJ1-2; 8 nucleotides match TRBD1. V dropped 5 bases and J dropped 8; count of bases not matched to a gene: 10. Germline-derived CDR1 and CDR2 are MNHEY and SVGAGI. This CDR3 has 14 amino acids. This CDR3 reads CASSQNGQGVGYTF. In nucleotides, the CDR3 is TGTGCCAGCAGTCAAAACGGACAGGGTGTGGGCTACACCTTC.